The rows below give T cell receptor beta chains drawn from one sample of a study of cytomegalovirus exposure and HLA in healthy donors. Only in-frame clones appear in the TCRdb table, and some are missing; sequencing was by immunoSEQ multiplex PCR. Of about 270,000 clones listed, approximately 90% were seen once; the top ten hold approximately 4.3%. Sequencing used PBMCs. Receptors originate from a man aged 35 to 55 in good health and CMV-seropositive. Both conserved end residues are trimmed from each CDR3. Each record gives: V gene, J gene, CDR3 protein.

TRBV5-6,TRBJ2-7,ASSLEYNPYEQY
TRBV25-1,TRBJ2-7,ASSESWVDSFDYEQY
TRBV4-2,TRBJ2-5,ASSQDRPTSGSWETQY
TRBV2,TRBJ1-5,ASRSGGNQPQH
TRBV9,TRBJ2-5,ASSGLAGGPGGQETQY
TRBV4-2,TRBJ1-3,ASTSGEGSSGNTIY
TRBV10-3,TRBJ1-1,AIGQNTEAF
TRBV28,TRBJ1-5,ASKQSRGLDQPQH
TRBV27,TRBJ2-5,ASSLRTSEETQY
TRBV28,TRBJ2-7,ASSLQGYEQY
TRBV7-7,TRBJ2-3,ASSLAAGADTQY
TRBV9,TRBJ1-2,ASSVMDRDYGYT
TRBV12-2,TRBJ1-5,ASRLEEGNQPQH
TRBV6-5,TRBJ1-5,ASSDRAGNQPQH
TRBV7-9,TRBJ1-4,ASSGLDRVPPNEKLF
TRBV19,TRBJ2-3,ASTHWASGGTDTQY
TRBV28,TRBJ2-1,ASSLLAGSYNEQF
TRBV18,TRBJ2-7,ASSHPGQTYYEQY
TRBV7-9,TRBJ2-7,ASSHPGTELSYEQY
TRBV28,TRBJ1-5,ASSFAAGRRDQPQH
TRBV11-2,TRBJ1-1,ASSLYLTEAF
TRBV19,NA,ASSIDSLVYEQY
TRBV6-5,TRBJ1-5,ASSFRNQPQH
TRBV7-9,TRBJ2-3,ASSLQGFEDTQY
TRBV4-1,TRBJ2-7,ASSQAPSGYEQY
TRBV5-4,TRBJ2-1,ASKLAGAHNEQF
TRBV7-3,TRBJ2-3,ASSISGRGDTQY
TRBV15,TRBJ2-3,ATSRDRGGWGLAGEGPDTQY
TRBV19,TRBJ1-2,ASSISREGYGYT
TRBV18,TRBJ1-2,ASSPLDRPPNYGYT
TRBV4-2,TRBJ1-2,ASSQVGQGDST
TRBV29-1,TRBJ2-5,SVDAGQETQY
TRBV5-4,TRBJ2-7,ASSLKGVTGSYEQY
TRBV7-9,TRBJ2-2,ASSSVERANTGELF
TRBV6-5,TRBJ2-7,ASARGAPYEQY
TRBV18,TRBJ2-7,ASSPSDEQY
TRBV4-2,TRBJ1-1,ASSQPGQGDTEAF
TRBV5-5,TRBJ2-2,ASSPPSGSSTGELF
TRBV28,TRBJ2-7,ASSSRGKGYEQY
TRBV29-1,TRBJ2-3,SVEGDRGTDTQY
TRBV19,TRBJ2-1,ASSVDILAGEGDEQF
TRBV27,TRBJ2-5,ASSLEPAGTQY
TRBV27,TRBJ2-3,ASSLALATSTDTQY
TRBV5-1,TRBJ2-7,ASSEKGTSTEQY
TRBV27,TRBJ2-7,ASSLLSSQGAPYEQY
TRBV30,TRBJ1-5,AWTRGEGQPQH
TRBV18,TRBJ2-6,ASSPNVGSGANVLT
TRBV2,TRBJ2-5,ASSEITSGSRETQY
TRBV15,TRBJ2-1,ATSPSGRYSYNEQF
TRBV5-4,TRBJ1-2,ASSTDPDRDNYGYT
TRBV27,TRBJ1-1,ASSLAYREGIAF
TRBV19,TRBJ2-4,ASSPQRDAKNIQY
TRBV29-1,TRBJ1-3,SVALGGPENTIY
TRBV7-9,TRBJ2-7,ASSSTTGRAFYEQY
TRBV11-1,TRBJ2-3,ASSLGQKDTDTQY